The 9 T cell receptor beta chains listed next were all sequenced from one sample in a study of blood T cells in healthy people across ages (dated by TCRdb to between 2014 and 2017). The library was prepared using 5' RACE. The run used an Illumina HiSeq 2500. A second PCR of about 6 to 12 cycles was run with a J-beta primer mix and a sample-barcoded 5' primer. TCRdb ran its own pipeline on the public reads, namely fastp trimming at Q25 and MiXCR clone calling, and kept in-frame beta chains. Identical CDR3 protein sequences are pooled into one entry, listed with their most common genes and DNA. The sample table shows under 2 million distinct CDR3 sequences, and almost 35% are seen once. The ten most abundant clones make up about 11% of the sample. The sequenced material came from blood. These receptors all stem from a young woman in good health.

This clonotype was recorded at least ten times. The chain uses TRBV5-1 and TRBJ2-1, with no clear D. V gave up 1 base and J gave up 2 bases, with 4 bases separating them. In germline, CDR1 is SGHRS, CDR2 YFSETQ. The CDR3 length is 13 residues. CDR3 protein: CASSLSTYNEQFF. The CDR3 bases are TGCGCCAGCAGCTTGTCTACCTACAATGAGCAGTTCTTC.

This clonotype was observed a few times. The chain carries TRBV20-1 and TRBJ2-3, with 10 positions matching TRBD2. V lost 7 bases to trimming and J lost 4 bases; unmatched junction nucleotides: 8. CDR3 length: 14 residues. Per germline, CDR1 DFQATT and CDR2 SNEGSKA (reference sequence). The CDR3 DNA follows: TGCAGTGGCCGACTAGCGGGTGGGTCAGATACGCAGTATTTT. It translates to CSGRLAGGSDTQYF.

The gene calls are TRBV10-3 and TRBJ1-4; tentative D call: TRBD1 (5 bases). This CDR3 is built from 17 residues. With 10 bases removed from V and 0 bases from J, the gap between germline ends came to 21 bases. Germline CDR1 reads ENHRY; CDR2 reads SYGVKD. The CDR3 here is CATGEIGTSATNEKLFF. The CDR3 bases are TGTGCCACCGGGGAGATAGGGACTTCCGCAACTAATGAAAAACTGTTTTTT.

The CDR3 is CASSLKWGGFLTDTQYF. CDR3 bases: TGCGCCAGCAGCCTGAAATGGGGAGGGTTCTTAACAGATACGCAGTATTTT. This rearrangement joins TRBV5-1 to TRBJ2-3; 7 bases map to TRBD2. CDR3 length: 17 residues. From germline, CDR1 is SGHRS and CDR2 YFSETQ. The V and J ends lost 4 bases and 3 bases, in that order; junction bases with no gene match: 14.

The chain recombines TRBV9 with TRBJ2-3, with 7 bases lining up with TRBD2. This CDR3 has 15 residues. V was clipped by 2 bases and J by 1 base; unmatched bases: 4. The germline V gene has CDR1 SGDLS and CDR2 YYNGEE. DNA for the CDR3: TGTGCCAGCAGCGTCGGACTAGTCCGCACAGATACGCAGTATTTT. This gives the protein CASSVGLVRTDTQYF. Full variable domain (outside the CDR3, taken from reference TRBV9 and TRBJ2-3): DSGVTQTPKHLITATGQRVTLRCSPRSGDLSVYWYQQSLDQGLQFLIQYYNGEERAKGNILERFSAQQFPDLHSELNLSSLELGDSALYFCASSVGLVRTDTQYFGPGTRLTVL.

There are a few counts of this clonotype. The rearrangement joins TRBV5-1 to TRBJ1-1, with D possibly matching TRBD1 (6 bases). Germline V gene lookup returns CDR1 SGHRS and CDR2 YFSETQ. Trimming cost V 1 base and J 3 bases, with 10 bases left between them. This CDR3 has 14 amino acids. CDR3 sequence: CASSLTGYYTEAFF. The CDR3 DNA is TGCGCCAGCAGCTTGACAGGGTATTACACTGAAGCTTTCTTT.

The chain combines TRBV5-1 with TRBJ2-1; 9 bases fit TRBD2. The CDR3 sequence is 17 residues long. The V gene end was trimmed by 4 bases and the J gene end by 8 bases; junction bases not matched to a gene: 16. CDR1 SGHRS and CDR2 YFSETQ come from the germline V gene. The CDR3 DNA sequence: TGCGCCAGCAGCCCCCCGACTTCCAGCGGGGGGCACCATGAGCAGTTCTTC. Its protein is CASSPPTSSGGHHEQFF. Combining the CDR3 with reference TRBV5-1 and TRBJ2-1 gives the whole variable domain KAGVTQTPRYLIKTRGQQVTLSCSPISGHRSVSWYQQTPGQGLQFLFEYFSETQRNKGNFPGRFSGRQFSNSRSEMNVSTLELGDSALYLCASSPPTSSGGHHEQFFGPGTRLTVL.

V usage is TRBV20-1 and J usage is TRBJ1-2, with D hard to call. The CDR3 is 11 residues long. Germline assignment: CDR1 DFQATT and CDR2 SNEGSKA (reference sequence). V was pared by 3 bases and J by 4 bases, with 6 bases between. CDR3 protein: CSASNSYGYTF. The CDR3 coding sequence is TGCAGTGCTAGTAACAGCTATGGCTACACCTTC.

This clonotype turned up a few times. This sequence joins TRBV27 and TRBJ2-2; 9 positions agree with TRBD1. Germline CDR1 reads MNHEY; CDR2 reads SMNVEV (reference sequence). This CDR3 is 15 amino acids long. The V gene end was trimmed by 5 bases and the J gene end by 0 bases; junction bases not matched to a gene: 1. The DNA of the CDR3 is TGTGCCAGCAGTCGGACAGGGGCGAACACCGGGGAGCTGTTTTTT. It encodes CASSRTGANTGELFF.